What follows are 3 T cell receptor beta chains derived from one specimen sequenced in a study of T-cell reconstitution after alpha-beta-depleted transplantation in children. Using unique molecular identifiers, the investigators prepared the TCRbeta library. One entry per CDR3 protein results from TCRdb running MiXCR on the PCR reads. Counted here are about 4,900 distinct CDR3 sequences, about 25% occurring once; the ten biggest clones make up roughly 28%. Here the sequenced sample was PBMCs, mostly from graft donor cells, taken 60 days after TCRalphabeta/CD19-depleted stem cell transplant. All receptors come from a boy less than two years old who had a stem cell transplant for SCID, so the T cells may come from the graft donor.

The table lists this clonotype with many counts. The CDR3 DNA is TGTGCCAGCAGCTTAGGGGACAGGGCGGATTCACCCCTCCACTTT. Protein sequence: CASSLGDRADSPLHF. V gene TRBV7-9 combines with J gene TRBJ1-6; 9 bases are shared with TRBD1. CDR1 and CDR2 (germline): SEHNR, FQNEAQ (reference sequence). CDR3 size: 15 residues. V trimming: 1 base; J trimming: 8 bases; junction bases outside the gene matches: 3.

The chain recombines TRBV6-5 with TRBJ2-7, with D possibly being TRBD2 (5 bases). The CDR3 length is 13 residues. The germline CDR1 and CDR2 sequences are MNHEY and SVGAGI. Deletions cut 2 bases from V and 3 bases from J, with 8 bases between. CDR3 sequence reads: CASSYGSGYEQYF. The DNA of the CDR3 is TGTGCCAGCAGTTACGGCAGCGGCTACGAGCAGTACTTC.

This clonotype qualifies as medium-sized. The V gene is TRBV7-9, the J gene TRBJ1-1, with D perhaps matching TRBD1 (6 bases). Germline CDR1 SEHNR, CDR2 FQNEAQ (reference sequence). The CDR3 is 14 residues long. The V end was cut by 5 bases, the J end by 2 bases, with 12 bases between. As DNA, the CDR3 is TGTGCCAGCAGCCCCAGGACAGTTAACACTGAAGCTTTCTTT. It specifies CASSPRTVNTEAFF.